Listed here is a single TCR beta chain. The V gene's germline CDR1 is GTSNPN and CDR2 SVGIG (reference sequence). V lost 5 bases to trimming and J lost 2 bases, with 13 bases between them. CDR3 size: 15 residues. These data come from a study of immune evolution from preneoplasia to lung adenocarcinoma. TCRdb's table, derived via immunoSEQ multiplex PCR, lists solely in-frame clones and lacks some. This sample carries 3,200 or so clones, 83% of them seen once, and the ten largest clones take about 9.2%. Input material: FFPE adjacent normal lung tissue. This TCR was recovered from a person aged 70 to 85 with lung adenocarcinoma. This rearrangement joins TRBV30 to TRBJ1-6; weak D call: TRBD1 (5 bases). CDR3 residues: CAWGTASPYNSPLHF. The CDR3, as DNA: TGTGCCTGGGGGACCGCTTCACCCTATAATTCACCCCTCCACTTT.